The 14 T cell receptor beta chains reported below all come from one sample, sequenced in a study of cytomegalovirus exposure and HLA in healthy donors (dated by TCRdb to 2016 to 2017). Library preparation was by the immunoSEQ multiplex PCR assay. For the multiplex PCR, a mixture combining 60 forward primers for TCR Vbeta segments and 13 reverse primers for TCR Jbeta segments was used. Entries here come from immuneACCESS through TCRdb and include only in-frame sequences with V and J called. Some clones fail to appear in such tables; in the studies checked, an unresolved V gene covers under half of the shortfall, and the cause of the remainder is unknown. The sample yields around 140,000 clones; around 80% were counted once. 2.5% to 3% of the sample rests with the top ten. The sample was PBMCs. These receptors were collected from a woman younger than 45 in good health and CMV-seronegative.

This rearrangement joins TRBV7-2 to TRBJ2-1; D possibly corresponds to TRBD1 (5 bases). V lost 1 base and J 15 bases, leaving 13 bases between the germline ends. CDR1 is SGHTA and CDR2 is FQGNSA in the germline V gene. CDR3 length equals 12 residues. The CDR3 spells CASSLVGLVWFF. DNA of the CDR3: TGTGCCAGCAGCTTAGTGGGGCTAGTGTGGTTCTTC.

In its sample, this clone was seen a few times. V usage is TRBV4-2 and J usage is TRBJ1-3; D unresolved. Germline-derived CDR1 and CDR2 are LGHNA and YNFKEQ. V was pared by 4 bases and J by 4 bases, with 8 bases between. The CDR3 is 13 amino acids. The CDR3 spells CASSLLQGNTIYF. The CDR3, as DNA: TGTGCCAGCAGCCTCTTACAGGGAAACACCATATATTTT.

The V and J genes are TRBV5-6 and TRBJ1-6; TRBD1 matches at 10 bases. CDR3 size: 17 residues. In germline, CDR1 is SGHDT, CDR2 YYEEEE. The trim removed 5 bases at V and 1 base at J, leaving 6 bases unmatched. The CDR3 DNA follows: TGTGCCAGCAGTACCGGGACAGGGGCATCCTATAATTCACCCCTCCACTTT. Translation: CASSTGTGASYNSPLHF.

This chain uses TRBV25-1 with TRBJ2-1; unclear D gene. The CDR3 spans 15 residues. In germline, CDR1 is MGHDK, CDR2 SYGVNS. V dropped 1 base and J dropped 0 bases, with 7 bases sitting between them. For the CDR3, the DNA is TGTGCCAGCAGTGAATTGGGCAGCTCCTACAATGAGCAGTTCTTC. This translates into CASSELGSSYNEQFF.

The rearrangement links TRBV7-9 to TRBJ2-5; weak D call: TRBD2 (5 bases). The DNA end is more similar to TRBJ2-7, so the J call may be wrong. The CDR3 spans 14 residues. Germline V CDR1 and CDR2: SEHNR, FQNEAQ (reference sequence). Written as DNA, the CDR3 is TGTGCCAGCAGCTTAGCCCTGGTAGCGAACGAGCAGTACTTC. Its translation: CASSLALVANEQYF.

The chain links TRBV5-1 to TRBJ2-1; TRBD2 matches 15 bases. Looked up from germline, CDR1 is SGHRS and CDR2 is YFSETQ. V lost 4 bases, J lost 6 bases, and 8 bases stayed unmatched. The CDR3 runs to 17 residues. CDR3 nucleotide sequence: TGCGCCAGCAGCCGGACTAGCGGGAGGGTTCCGCTCAATGAGCAGTTCTTC. It is translated as CASSRTSGRVPLNEQFF.

This rearrangement joins TRBV4-1 to TRBJ1-3, with a possible D match to TRBD1 (5 bases). Germline CDR1 reads MGHRA; CDR2 reads YSYEKL. This CDR3 has 17 amino acids. V was trimmed by 0 bases and J by 0 bases, leaving 12 bases between them. The CDR3 loop is CASSQEPGYLSGNTIYF. As DNA, the CDR3 is TGCGCCAGCAGCCAAGAACCAGGGTATCTCTCTGGAAACACCATATATTTT.

The chain carries TRBV5-6 and TRBJ2-5, with 7 bases lining up with TRBD2. There are 16 residues in the CDR3. Germline-derived CDR1 and CDR2 are SGHDT and YYEEEE. Trimming removed 0 bases from V and 2 bases from J; junction bases left unmatched: 7. CDR3 DNA sequence: TGTGCCAGCAGCTTGGGAGCGGGGCGCTCTCAAGAGACCCAGTACTTC. Protein: CASSLGAGRSQETQYF.

J is TRBJ2-3 and V is TRBV6-6; 7 nucleotides line up with TRBD2. Germline loops: CDR1 MNHNY, CDR2 SVGAGI (reference sequence). With 6 bases clipped from V and 1 base from J, the junction kept 10 bases outside the gene matches. The CDR3 length is 16 residues. The CDR3 DNA sequence: TGTGCCAGCAGCCTTATGTCCCTAGCGGGCACAGATACGCAGTATTTT. Protein: CASSLMSLAGTDTQYF.

This rearrangement joins TRBV4-2 to TRBJ2-1, with TRBD2 matching over 10 bases. Germline trimming cut 5 bases from V and 7 bases from J; bases unmatched to any gene: 17. Germline V lookup: CDR1 LGHNA, CDR2 YNFKEQ. The length of the CDR3 is 18 residues. The CDR3 region has the DNA TGTGCCAGCAGCTTACGTACGGGAGCGGGAGGGCCCTCGAATGAGCAGTTCTTC. Encoded protein: CASSLRTGAGGPSNEQFF.

The rearrangement joins TRBV11-2 to TRBJ1-4; a possible D gene is TRBD1 (5 bases). Germline CDR1 SGHAT, CDR2 FQNNGV. The V end was cut by 3 bases, the J end by 6 bases, with 17 bases between. The CDR3 consists of 16 residues. The CDR3 loop reads CASSFGAGMGYEKLFF. CDR3 bases: TGTGCCAGCAGCTTTGGGGCAGGGATGGGGTATGAAAAACTGTTTTTT. The full variable domain, with the rest looked up from reference TRBV11-2 and TRBJ1-4, is EAGVAQSPRYKIIEKRQSVAFWCNPISGHATLYWYQQILGQGPKLLIQFQNNGVVDDSQLPKDRFSAERLKGVDSTLKIQPAKLEDSAVYLCASSFGAGMGYEKLFFGSGTQLSVL.

The chain employs TRBV12-5 and TRBJ2-3; D not resolved. Trimming removed 6 bases at V and 4 bases at J, with 5 bases between. The germline CDR1 and CDR2 sequences are LGHNT and FRNRAP. CDR3 length equals 11 residues. As DNA, the CDR3 is TGTGCTAGTGGCCCATCAGATACGCAGTATTTT. Amino acids: CASGPSDTQYF. Variable domain in full (rest from reference TRBV12-5 and TRBJ2-3): DARVTQTPRHKVTEMGQEVTMRCQPILGHNTVFWYRQTMMQGLELLAYFRNRAPLDDSGMPKDRFSAEMPDATLATLKIQPSEPRDSAVYFCASGPSDTQYFGPGTRLTVL.

In this sample, this clone turned up once. V and J are TRBV29-1 and TRBJ2-6, with 9 bases aligning to TRBD1. This CDR3 is built from 14 residues. Germline CDR1 is SQVTM and CDR2 is ANQGSEA. V trimming: 4 bases; J trimming: 9 bases; junction bases outside the gene matches: 7. CDR3 nucleotides: TGCAGCGTTGCAAGGACAGGGGTAGACAACGTCCTGACTTTC. Its protein is CSVARTGVDNVLTF.

The chain recombines TRBV19 with TRBJ2-7; the match to TRBD2 covers 7 bases. Germline assignment: CDR1 LNHDA and CDR2 SQIVND (reference sequence). Unmatched junction bases numbered 11, after V lost 5 bases and J lost 1 base. The CDR3 runs 16 residues. Written as DNA, the CDR3 is TGTGCCAGTAGTGACCTGCGTAGCGGGTTTTCCTACGAGCAGTACTTC. Its protein is CASSDLRSGFSYEQYF.